The next 16 T cell receptor beta chains were all read from a single sample in a study of breast tumors, draining lymph nodes, adjacent tissues. TCRdb analysed the multiplex PCR reads with MiXCR anew, one entry per CDR3 protein. Here the sample spans fewer than 80,000 distinct CDR3 sequences, around two fifths being singletons. Specimen: breast tumor tissue. The source is a female donor with breast cancer. Some clones in this sample may be carry-over from other donors' samples.

Comments on this clonotype: At one end, the junction sequence differs from germline, possibly due to a read error. CDR3 nucleotide sequence: TGCAGCGCTAGCGACTCATCTAATCTGGAGACCCAGTACTTC. Its protein is CSASDSSNLETQYF. The chain has TRBV20-1 and TRBJ2-5, with a tentative D call TRBD2 (6 bases). Germline V gene data show CDR1 as DFQATT and CDR2 as SNEGSKA (reference sequence). The CDR3 loop spans 14 amino acids.

Only a few counts were recorded for this clonotype. V gene TRBV6-5 combines with J gene TRBJ1-5, with TRBD1 matching over 8 bases. V gave up 5 bases and J gave up 1 base; unmatched junction bases: 13. Germline V CDR1 and CDR2: MNHEY, SVGAGI. This CDR3 spans 18 amino acids. CDR3 DNA sequence: TGTGCCAGCAGTCAGCCGGGACAGGCCTTCGTGAGCAATCAGCCCCAGCATTTT. Residues: CASSQPGQAFVSNQPQHF.

As to this clonotype: A much bigger clone sits one base away, suggesting this may be a read error. The chain uses TRBV5-4 and TRBJ1-6; D not certain. CDR1 and CDR2 (germline): SGHNT, YYREEE (reference sequence). CDR3 length equals 12 residues. CDR3 DNA: TGTGCCAGCAGCCAATATAATCCACCCCTCCACTTT. It yields the protein CASSQYNPPLHF.

This rearrangement joins TRBV2 to TRBJ1-5, with D maybe TRBD1 (5 bases). Germline V gene lookup returns CDR1 SNHLY and CDR2 FYNNEI. With 6 bases removed from V and 0 bases from J, the gap between germline ends came to 9 bases. The CDR3 covers 14 residues. The CDR3 spells CASRFGTSNQPQHF. As DNA, the CDR3 is TGTGCCAGCAGATTCGGGACTAGCAATCAGCCCCAGCATTTT.

At least ten counts were recorded for this clonotype. The chain links TRBV19 to TRBJ1-6, with D unresolved. The CDR3 has 16 amino acids. In germline, CDR1 is LNHDA, CDR2 SQIVND (reference sequence). V lost 5 bases, J lost 0 bases, and 11 bases lay in between. Here the CDR3 DNA reads TGTGCCAGTAGTCGGTCCCGGAGCTCCTATAATTCACCCCTCCACTTT. Translating gives CASSRSRSSYNSPLHF.

In regard to this clonotype: Likely a read error: the CDR3 ends without its conserved phenylalanine or tryptophan. The CDR3 spells CSASTLNSPSNEQFL. The CDR3 coding sequence is TGCAGTGCTAGCACCCTTAACAGCCCCTCCAATGAGCAGTTCCTC. The chain uses TRBV20-1 and TRBJ2-1, with D unresolved. Germline V lookup: CDR1 DFQATT, CDR2 SNEGSKA (reference sequence). This CDR3 has 15 amino acids. V gave up 3 bases and J gave up 6 bases, with 18 bases separating them.

This clonotype was seen at least ten times. The chain recombines TRBV7-8 with TRBJ2-5; D is uncertain. The CDR3 length is 15 residues. V lost 7 bases to trimming and J lost 4 bases, with 19 bases between them. The V gene's germline CDR1 is SGHVS and CDR2 FQNEAQ. The DNA of the CDR3 is TGTGCCAGCAACATTCCGCTTGGAGCCTCAGAGACCCAGTACTTC. Translated: CASNIPLGASETQYF.

This rearrangement joins TRBV7-6 to TRBJ2-2, with no clear D. Trimming left V 5 bases short and J 5 bases short, with 9 bases between. Germline CDR1 reads SGHVS; CDR2 reads FNYEAQ. The CDR3 consists of 13 residues. CDR3 loop: CASSLRRTGELFF. Written as DNA, the CDR3 is TGTGCCAGCAGCCTGAGAAGGACCGGGGAGCTGTTTTTT.

This clonotype was counted a few times. Being one base from a much bigger clone, this may be a read error. The CDR3 loop reads CASRSWTTLRYEQYF. CDR3 DNA: TGTGCCAGCAGAAGTTGGACTACTCTCCGATACGAGCAGTACTTC. V is TRBV5-8 and J is TRBJ2-7; TRBD2 is a possible D gene (6 bases). CDR3 size: 15 residues. Trimming took 5 bases from V and 4 from J, leaving 19 bases between them. Germline V lookup: CDR1 SGHTS, CDR2 YDEGEE.

The V gene is TRBV6-2 or TRBV6-3, the J gene TRBJ2-7, with a possible D match to TRBD2 (5 bases). The CDR3 runs to 17 residues. From germline, CDR1 is MNHEY and CDR2 SVGEGT. Between the trimmed V and J ends, which lost 5 bases and 0 bases, there was a span of 20 bases. CDR3 DNA: TGTGCCAGCAGTCACAACCAGGTCCAAACTAGCTCCTACGAGCAGTACTTC. It codes for CASSHNQVQTSSYEQYF.

This clonotype showed up many times. The chain combines TRBV6-2 or TRBV6-3 with TRBJ2-1; 7 bases agree with TRBD2. Germline CDR1 is MNHEY and CDR2 is SVGEGT. This CDR3 has 12 residues. Here the CDR3 reads CVTGGGNNEQFF. CDR3 bases: TGTGTTACGGGAGGTGGGAACAATGAGCAGTTCTTC.

A remark on this clonotype: With a much larger clone just one base away, this may be a read error. The genes are TRBV5-5 and TRBJ1-2; D not resolved. This CDR3 comprises 16 residues. CDR1 and CDR2 (germline): SGHKS, YYEKEE (reference sequence). V was clipped by 0 bases and J by 4 bases, with 16 bases between them. CDR3 in DNA: TGTGCCAGCAGCTTGGCCAGGCCGACGATCGTCTATGGCTACACCTTC. Encoded protein: CASSLARPTIVYGYTF. Full variable domain (outside the CDR3, taken from reference TRBV5-5 and TRBJ1-2): DAGVTQSPTHLIKTRGQQVTLRCSPISGHKSVSWYQQVLGQGPQFIFQYYEKEERGRGNFPDRFSARQFPNYSSELNVNALLLGDSALYLCASSLARPTIVYGYTFGSGTRLTVV.

In its sample, this clonotype was seen a few times. The chain is built from TRBV7-8 and TRBJ2-1; D might be TRBD2 (7 bases). V was trimmed by 5 bases and J by 0 bases, leaving 23 bases between them. In germline, CDR1 is SGHVS, CDR2 FQNEAQ. The CDR3 spans 19 residues. This CDR3 is CASSPRGGAGASSYNEQFF. In nucleotides, the CDR3 is TGTGCCAGCAGCCCGAGGGGGGGGGCGGGGGCAAGCTCCTACAATGAGCAGTTCTTC.

This clonotype was counted many times. J is TRBJ2-7 and V is TRBV5-8; 13 bases map to TRBD2. Germline-derived CDR1 and CDR2 are SGHTS and YDEGEE. The CDR3 is 19 residues long. J lost 5 bases, V lost 4 bases, and 18 bases had no gene match. The CDR3: CASSPRTSGRIDFPNEQYF. The CDR3 coding sequence is TGTGCCAGCAGCCCAAGGACTAGCGGGAGAATAGATTTCCCTAACGAGCAGTACTTC.

CDR3 DNA: TGCGCCAGCAGTGGAACTAGCGGGGGGCAATTAGTGTTAGAGACCCAGTACTTC. Amino acids: CASSGTSGGQLVLETQYF. The chain combines TRBV10-1 with TRBJ2-5, with 12 bases aligning to TRBD2. J was trimmed by 4 bases and V by 4 bases; bases with no gene match: 13. Germline CDR1 and CDR2: WNHNN and SYGVQD (reference sequence). This CDR3 is 18 amino acids long.

As regards this clonotype: A junction end diverges from the germline sequence, so it may reflect a read error. The chain employs TRBV6-1 and TRBJ1-2, with a possible D match to TRBD1 (5 bases). Germline CDR1 is MNHNS and CDR2 is SASEGT. The CDR3 consists of 16 residues. The CDR3 protein is CASSQATVLSNYGYTF. CDR3 sequence (DNA): TGTGCCAGCAGTCAAGCGACAGTCCTTAGTAACTATGGCTACACCTTC.